What follows are 9 T cell receptor beta chains derived from one specimen sequenced in a study of vaccination and CD4 T cells after COVID-19. Antigens of these TCRs are unknown. Cultured CD4+ T-cell DNA underwent Oncomine TCR Beta short-read sequencing. One entry per CDR3 protein results from TCRdb running MiXCR on the PCR reads. The sample gives 15,000 or so distinct CDR3 sequences, 45% to 55% of which show up once; over 9.5% is in the top ten. Stated treatment: roughly nine-day PBMC culture with coronavirus spike peptide pools or control peptides (ViraFEST assay). The sequenced sample consisted of CD4+ T cells from blood, cultured in vitro. Receptors were obtained from a human donor who had recovered from COVID-19.

This clonotype was counted only a few times. The gene calls are TRBV27 and TRBJ1-5, with D perhaps TRBD1 (5 bases). Between the trimmed V and J ends, which lost 8 bases and 4 bases, there was a span of 18 bases. The CDR3 has 15 residues. CDR1 is MNHEY and CDR2 is SMNVEV in the germline V gene (reference sequence). DNA for the CDR3: TGTGCCAGCCCCCTGCGGGGGACTAAAAATCAGCCCCAGCATTTT. This codes for CASPLRGTKNQPQHF.

This clonotype has a handful of counts. J is TRBJ1-1 and V is TRBV20-1; maybe TRBD1 (5 bases). CDR3 length equals 13 residues. The germline V gene has CDR1 DFQATT and CDR2 SNEGSKA (reference sequence). The V end was cut by 0 bases, the J end by 11 bases, with 16 bases between. CDR3 loop: CSAREGVGEWAFF. In nucleotides, the CDR3 is TGCAGTGCTAGAGAGGGGGTAGGGGAATGGGCTTTCTTT.

This chain uses TRBV18 with TRBJ2-2; 7 positions agree with TRBD1. V lost 2 bases to trimming and J lost 2 bases; unmatched junction nucleotides: 2. The CDR3 consists of 15 residues. Germline V gene data show CDR1 as KGHSH and CDR2 as LQKENI. The CDR3: CASSPRDRNTGELFF. The DNA for the CDR3 is TGTGCCAGCTCACCAAGGGACAGAAACACCGGGGAGCTGTTTTTT.

In this sample, this clonotype turned up a few times. The gene calls are TRBV6-1 and TRBJ2-3, with D perhaps TRBD1 or TRBD2 (5 bases each). The V end lost 6 bases, the J end lost 1 base, and 26 bases lay between the germline ends. There are 19 residues in the CDR3. Germline CDR1 is MNHNS and CDR2 is SASEGT. The CDR3 loop reads CASSPHQGPEGSGTDTQYF. Here the CDR3 DNA reads TGTGCCAGCAGCCCCCATCAGGGCCCCGAGGGGTCCGGCACAGATACGCAGTATTTT.

This sequence joins TRBV11-3 and TRBJ1-5; D uncertain. CDR3 length: 13 amino acids. The germline V gene has CDR1 SGHNT and CDR2 YENEEA. Trimming stripped 2 bases from V and 5 bases from J, with 7 bases between. CDR3 nucleotides: TGTGCCAGCAGCTTATCGCCCGATCAGCCCCAGCATTTT. This encodes CASSLSPDQPQHF.

This clonotype was recorded a few times. The chain couples TRBV7-9 to TRBJ1-1; TRBD1 aligns across 7 bases. This CDR3 has 14 amino acids. Germline CDR1 SEHNR, CDR2 FQNEAQ (reference sequence). Losses at the gene ends were 6 bases for V and 4 bases for J; bases not matched to a gene: 8. CDR3 protein: CASSGQGVGTEAFF. DNA of the CDR3: TGTGCCAGCAGTGGGCAGGGGGTTGGCACTGAAGCTTTCTTT.

J is TRBJ1-5 and V is TRBV2; D possibly corresponds to TRBD1 (5 bases). The CDR3 is 14 amino acids. V lost 4 bases, J lost 7 bases, and 14 bases lay in between. Germline CDR1 SNHLY, CDR2 FYNNEI. The CDR3, as DNA: TGTGCCAGCAGTGGGGAAGCGGGGCGCCAGCCCCAGCATTTT. Its protein product is CASSGEAGRQPQHF.

This clonotype has only one observation. The chain couples TRBV18 to TRBJ1-5; D unresolved. From germline, CDR1 is KGHSH and CDR2 LQKENI. Trimming took 3 bases from V and 4 from J, leaving 7 bases between them. The CDR3 sequence is 13 residues long. The DNA of the CDR3 is TGTGCCAGCTCACCGGGCTTAAATCAGCCCCAGCATTTT. It is translated as CASSPGLNQPQHF.

This chain uses TRBV15 with TRBJ2-2; no definite D call. This CDR3 is 15 amino acids long. The germline V gene encodes CDR1 LNHNV and CDR2 YYDKDF (reference sequence). V lost 1 base and J 0 bases, leaving 6 bases between the germline ends. CDR3 residues: CATSRGGANTGELFF. The CDR3 nucleotides are TGTGCCACCAGCAGAGGCGGAGCGAACACCGGGGAGCTGTTTTTT.